This passage covers 5 T cell receptor beta chains from one sample sequenced in a study of blood T cells in healthy people across ages. The authors ran a second PCR of about 6 to 11 cycles using a sample-barcoded 5' primer and a J-beta primer mix. MiXCR, applied by TCRdb to the 5' RACE reads, yields one record per CDR3 protein. The repertoire holds 1.8 million or so distinct CDR3 sequences, with around 40% as singletons. The specimen was blood. The source of these receptors is a human donor in good health.

The table lists this clonotype with a few counts. V gene TRBV6-2 or TRBV6-3 combines with J gene TRBJ1-1; D is possibly TRBD1 (5 bases). The CDR3 is made up of 14 amino acids. V lost 5 bases and J lost 5, with 15 bases in between. The V gene's germline CDR1 is MNHEY and CDR2 SVGEGT. The CDR3 nucleotides are TGTGCCAGCAGTGAAGAGGGGTATCGAACTGAAGCTTTCTTT. The encoded protein is CASSEEGYRTEAFF.

The V and J genes are TRBV7-3 and TRBJ2-5; 9 nucleotides align to TRBD2. V was clipped by 1 base and J by 4 bases; unmatched bases: 7. The germline gives CDR1 SGHTA, CDR2 FQGTGA. The CDR3 length is 16 residues. The CDR3 loop reads CASSLSGGGARETQYF. The CDR3 DNA sequence: TGTGCCAGCAGCTTAAGTGGCGGGGGGGCACGAGAGACCCAGTACTTC. Looking up the rest from reference TRBV7-3 and TRBJ2-5 gives the full variable domain: GAGVSQTPSNKVTEKGKYVELRCDPISGHTALYWYRQSLGQGPEFLIYFQGTGAADDSGLPNDRFFAVRPEGSVSTLKIQRTERGDSAVYLCASSLSGGGARETQYFGPGTRLLVL.

The chain has TRBV18 and TRBJ2-5, with 9 bases identical to TRBD2. The J call is uncertain, as TRBJ2-1 better fits the DNA end. The CDR3 has 16 amino acids. Looked up from germline, CDR1 is KGHSH and CDR2 is LQKENI. Written as DNA, the CDR3 is TGTGCCAGCTCACTAGCGGGGGCTTCGTACCAAGAGACCCAGTTCTTC. It specifies CASSLAGASYQETQFF.

V gene TRBV5-6 combines with J gene TRBJ2-1, with unresolved D. The CDR3 covers 15 residues. Trimming stripped 4 bases from V and 0 bases from J, with 11 bases between. Per germline, CDR1 SGHDT and CDR2 YYEEEE. CDR3 sequence (DNA): TGTGCCAGCAGCGGAGCAGCTCCCTCCTACAATGAGCAGTTCTTC. As protein: CASSGAAPSYNEQFF.

The rearrangement joins TRBV3-1 to TRBJ1-6; D not resolved. V lost 4 bases, J lost 9 bases, and 13 bases lay in between. This CDR3 has 14 amino acids. Germline V gene sequence: CDR1 LGHDT, CDR2 YNNKEL (reference sequence). CDR3: CASSRRDRTSPLHF. The CDR3 region has the DNA TGTGCCAGCAGCCGGCGTGATAGAACTTCACCCCTCCACTTT.